What follows is one TCR beta chain and its context. This CDR3 comprises 16 residues. Trimming removed 0 bases from V and 7 bases from J; junction bases left unmatched: 7. Germline V gene data show CDR1 as SGDLS and CDR2 as YYNGEE. These data come from a study of blood T cell repertoires in COVID-19. Overall study: The United States, Italy and Spain supplied acute and convalescent COVID-19 samples.

Original methodology: Amplification of reference gene primers was used by the study to estimate nucleated cell counts. Method: immunoSEQ multiplex PCR; TCRdb's copy keeps in-frame clones and lacks some. D and trimming come from the DNA, and the V and J calls and clone size come from that table. The sample consists of about 200,000 clones, about 91% of them appearing once. The study drew participants aged about 18 to 90 years from some 23 US areas. Participants were placed into cohorts based on the clinical history they reported. The clonotype originates from a woman aged 40 to 55 with acute COVID-19. The chain links TRBV9 to TRBJ2-2; TRBD2 matches 9 bases. Source material: PBMCs or T cells enriched from blood (not recorded which). CDR3 loop: CASSVDGTSFGGELFF. The CDR3 nucleotides read TGTGCCAGCAGCGTAGACGGGACTAGCTTTGGCGGGGAGCTGTTTTTT.